This TCR beta chain emerged from a study of cytomegalovirus exposure and HLA in healthy donors. General study results and limits: It was 164 TCR beta chains that were listed as cytomegalovirus-associated. Sequencing depth across donors, presence/absence analyses assumed, was roughly uniform. In vitro confirmation showed a few CMV-associated chains to be CMV antigen specific.

60 Vbeta and 13 Jbeta primers were used in PCR. Sequenced by immunoSEQ multiplex PCR; TCRdb stores in-frame clones only, minus some. Found here are some 120,000 clones, around 83% of them singletons; the top ten hold 2.5% to 3.5%. This CDR3 has 13 residues. In germline, CDR1 is SQVTM, CDR2 ANQGSEA. Between the trimmed V and J ends, which lost 7 bases and 7 bases, there was a span of 20 bases. At collection, donors were nominally healthy, but unrecorded immune exposures were probable. With respect to this clone: Its antigen is not known.

This sequence was found in a woman between 18 and 29 years old in good health and CMV-seropositive. This chain links TRBV29-1 with TRBJ2-7, with D perhaps matching TRBD2 (5 bases). The source material was PBMCs. The CDR3 region is CSAGLQVEWEQYF. CDR3 sequence (DNA): TGCAGCGCCGGACTTCAGGTTGAGTGGGAGCAGTACTTC.